This T cell receptor beta chain emerged from a study of T cells in Graves' hyperthyroidism and ophthalmopathy. As for the study in general: At initial diagnosis, before any treatment had begun, peripheral blood was obtained. Overall study results and limits: Within blood appeared most thyroid clonotypes that had expanded above 0.001.

About this clonotype itself: Its antigen is unidentified.

This CDR3 has 16 residues. The ends lost 7 bases at V and 7 bases at J; junction bases unmatched: 13. TCR beta CDR3 regions were amplified from RNA. RT-PCR in the first round (using the HTBI primer set) targeted the TCR CDR3. MiXCR, applied by TCRdb to the multiplex PCR reads, yields one record per CDR3 protein. This sample carries more than 300,000 distinct CDR3 sequences, approximately 15% of them seen once, and the ten largest clones take under 30%. With a duration under 2 months, the hyperthyroidism was newly diagnosed in patients aged 18 to 65. Clinical symptoms, serum thyroxine and TRAb, thyroid ultrasound and orbital computed tomography together formed the diagnostic basis.

This chain links TRBV12-3 or TRBV12-4 with TRBJ2-2, with TRBD1 matching 9 bases. The receptor was isolated from a woman in her thirties with Graves' hyperthyroidism. The sequenced sample was blood. The CDR3 nucleotides read TGTGCCAGCACCTACCAAGGGACAGGGATGGTCGGGGAGCTGTTTTTT. It is translated as CASTYQGTGMVGELFF.